The text below deals with one T cell receptor beta chain. The antigen is undetermined. The V and J ends lost 4 bases and 5 bases respectively, with 16 bases between them. Germline V gene data show CDR1 as SGDLS and CDR2 as YYNGEE. The length of the CDR3 is 14 residues. This record comes from a study of T cells in localized non-small cell lung cancer. Study-wide results and caveats: Out of the top 100 tumor clones, a median about 58 were seen in adjacent lung.

Clones were sequenced by immunoSEQ multiplex PCR, and TCRdb holds only the in-frame ones, with some missing. The repertoire holds 130,000 or so clones, around 92% seen once, with around 1.7% in the top ten. This TCR derives from an older female donor with stage I lung adenocarcinoma. The V and J genes are TRBV9 and TRBJ2-7; the D gene is possibly TRBD2 (6 bases). Source: peripheral blood, taken before any cancer treatment. CDR3 loop: CASSPRLAYHEQYF. As DNA, the CDR3 is TGTGCCAGCAGCCCCCGGCTAGCGTACCACGAGCAGTACTTC. The complete variable domain, with remaining parts taken from reference TRBV9 and TRBJ2-7, reads DSGVTQTPKHLITATGQRVTLRCSPRSGDLSVYWYQQSLDQGLQFLIQYYNGEERAKGNILERFSAQQFPDLHSELNLSSLELGDSALYFCASSPRLAYHEQYFGPGTRLTVT.